This T cell receptor beta chain was retrieved from a study of CD8 T cells in Susac syndrome. Random hexamers were used to reverse transcribe an amount of 0.5 to 1 ug RNA. Amplification of TCR beta CDR3 across 54 Vbeta and 13 Jbeta was performed with immunoSEQ multiplex PCR. Via MiXCR, TCRdb re-called the immunoSEQ multiplex PCR reads, giving one row per CDR3 protein. This table has under 200,000 distinct CDR3 sequences, 85% to 95% appearing once. This CDR3 is 12 amino acids long. V dropped 1 base and J dropped 5 bases, with 6 bases sitting between them. Looked up from germline, CDR1 is GTSNPN and CDR2 is SVGIG (reference sequence). Negative isolation yielded the CD8+ and CD4+ T cells, while FACS enriched the TEMRA cells.

Specimen: CD4+ T cells from PBMCs. The receptor was isolated from a human donor in good health. This chain connects TRBV30 to TRBJ2-4; no firm D call. The CDR3 bases are TGTGCCTGGAGTGGAGGCGAAAACATTCAGTACTTC. It specifies CAWSGGENIQYF.